These 17 T cell receptor beta chains were sequenced from one sample in a study of T cell repertoires in cytomegalovirus infection. Via MiXCR, TCRdb re-called the reads, giving one row per CDR3 protein. This table has some 940,000 distinct CDR3 sequences, about a third appearing once. These TCRs are of unknown antigen specificity. The sample here was cultured CD8+ T cells from PBMCs, taken from culture after CMV antigen stimulation. All receptors come from a human donor in good health (CMV status not recorded). Some clones in this sample may be carry-over from other donors' samples.

The J gene is TRBJ2-1, the V gene TRBV9; D might be TRBD1 or TRBD2, each matching 7 bases. The CDR3 extends over 19 amino acids. V shed 0 bases and J shed 4 bases, with 23 bases lying between them. CDR1 and CDR2 (germline): SGDLS, YYNGEE. For the CDR3, the DNA is TGTGCCAGCAGCGTAGGAGGGGGCAGCGGCGGGGGACCGTACAATGAGCAGTTCTTC. The encoded protein is CASSVGGGSGGGPYNEQFF.

This clonotype was seen a few times. The chain uses TRBV27 and TRBJ2-2; D could derive from TRBD1 or TRBD2 (5 bases each). Trimming cost V 2 bases and J 7 bases, with 14 bases left between them. The CDR3 consists of 15 residues. Germline CDR1 and CDR2: MNHEY and SMNVEV (reference sequence). CDR3 sequence reads: CASSLTGLPGGELFF. The CDR3 DNA sequence: TGTGCCAGCAGTTTAACGGGGCTACCTGGCGGGGAGCTGTTTTTT.

The J gene is TRBJ1-5, the V gene TRBV10-3; D is perhaps TRBD1 (6 bases). The CDR3 runs to 13 residues. V shed 3 bases and J shed 13 bases, with 16 bases lying between them. From germline, CDR1 is ENHRY and CDR2 SYGVKD. Written as DNA, the CDR3 is TGTGCCATCAGTGAAAAGTCGGGGGGCGCACAGCATTTT. This sequence encodes CAISEKSGGAQHF.

V gene TRBV24-1 combines with J gene TRBJ2-1, with 12 bases identical to TRBD2. Germline V gene sequence: CDR1 KGHDR, CDR2 SFDVKD. CDR3 length: 16 residues. Unmatched junction bases numbered 3, after V lost 0 bases and J lost 7 bases. CDR3 in amino acids: CATSDLLAGGQNEQFF. The CDR3, as DNA: TGTGCCACCAGTGATTTGCTAGCGGGGGGGCAAAATGAGCAGTTCTTC.

The chain combines TRBV4-1 with TRBJ2-3; TRBD2 matches at 10 bases. The CDR3 has 17 residues. The V gene's germline CDR1 is MGHRA and CDR2 YSYEKL. The V and J ends lost 0 bases and 5 bases, in that order; junction bases with no gene match: 8. This chain's CDR3 is CASSQDQLAGTRDTQYF. CDR3 nucleotide sequence: TGCGCCAGCAGCCAAGATCAACTAGCGGGGACTAGAGATACGCAGTATTTT.

V and J are TRBV27 and TRBJ2-2; TRBD1 aligns across 9 bases. Trimming cost V 7 bases and J 4 bases; bases outside gene matches: 7. In germline, CDR1 is MNHEY, CDR2 SMNVEV (reference sequence). This CDR3 is built from 15 residues. CDR3: CASTSGTGITGELFF. The CDR3 bases are TGTGCCAGCACTTCCGGGACAGGGATCACCGGGGAGCTGTTTTTT.

The chain recombines TRBV6-6 with TRBJ1-5; D remains unclear. CDR3 length equals 15 residues. V lost 0 bases to trimming and J lost 2 bases, with 8 bases between them. The germline V gene has CDR1 MNHNY and CDR2 SVGAGI (reference sequence). The CDR3 loop reads CASSYSRAGNQPQHF. In DNA form, the CDR3 reads TGTGCCAGCAGTTACTCGAGGGCAGGCAATCAGCCCCAGCATTTT.

This clonotype was recorded at least ten times. The V call is TRBV7-2, the J call TRBJ1-2, with a weak D call TRBD1 (5 bases). This CDR3 contains 14 residues. The V gene's germline CDR1 is SGHTA and CDR2 FQGNSA. The V end lost 0 bases, the J end lost 3 bases, and 8 bases lay between the germline ends. The CDR3 loop is CASSLAGADYGYTF. The CDR3 DNA follows: TGTGCCAGCAGCTTAGCCGGGGCCGACTATGGCTACACCTTC.

This clonotype appeared a single time. The chain has TRBV2 and TRBJ2-7; D gene unclear. The length of the CDR3 is 13 residues. CDR1 is SNHLY, CDR2 FYNNEI, per germline. V was cut by 2 bases and J by 0 bases, with 5 bases left in between. CDR3 bases: TGTGCCAGCAGTGAAACGAGCTCCTACGAGCAGTACTTC. Amino acids: CASSETSSYEQYF.

The CDR3 loop is CASCTLDEQFF. The CDR3 DNA reads TGTGCCAGCTGCACCTTGGATGAGCAGTTCTTC. The chain carries TRBV7-9 and TRBJ2-1; D is unresolved. The CDR3 extends over 11 amino acids. Trimming stripped 8 bases from V and 8 bases from J, with 10 bases between. CDR1 is SEHNR and CDR2 is FQNEAQ in the germline V gene (reference sequence).

In its sample, this clonotype was seen many times. The chain combines TRBV9 with TRBJ2-6; D is possibly TRBD1 (5 bases). V was cut by 4 bases and J by 11 bases, with 19 bases left in between. This CDR3 comprises 15 residues. From germline, CDR1 is SGDLS and CDR2 YYNGEE. CDR3 loop: CASSSDSHRVHVLTF. The CDR3 coding sequence is TGTGCCAGCAGCTCCGACAGTCACCGGGTCCACGTCCTGACTTTC.

The V call is TRBV27, the J call TRBJ2-2, with D possibly called TRBD1 or TRBD2 (5 bases each). Per the germline V gene, CDR1 is MNHEY and CDR2 is SMNVEV (reference sequence). Trimming took off 9 bases at V and 0 bases at J, with 11 bases between the two ends. The CDR3 totals 14 residues. CDR3 in amino acids: CASREGPNTGELFF. CDR3 nucleotide sequence: TGTGCCAGTAGAGAGGGGCCGAACACCGGGGAGCTGTTTTTT.

There are a few counts of this clonotype. J is TRBJ1-2 and V is TRBV6-1; a weak D match, TRBD1 (5 bases). There are 15 residues in the CDR3. The V gene's germline CDR1 is MNHNS and CDR2 SASEGT. Trimming removed 7 bases from V and 8 bases from J, with 23 bases in between. CDR3 in DNA: TGTGCCAGCAATTGGGGGAACGGTGCCCTATGGGGCTACACCTTC. Its translation: CASNWGNGALWGYTF.

V usage is TRBV12-3 or TRBV12-4 and J usage is TRBJ1-4; D unclear. The CDR3 consists of 14 residues. The V end lost 6 bases, the J end lost 2 bases, and 10 bases lay between the germline ends. The CDR3 sequence: CASSPTSTNEKLFF. The CDR3 coding sequence is TGTGCCAGCAGCCCGACCTCCACTAATGAAAAACTGTTTTTT.

The chain employs TRBV6-8 and TRBJ2-3; D not resolved. CDR1 is MNHGY and CDR2 is SAAAGT in the germline V gene. The CDR3 covers 15 residues. The V end was cut by 4 bases, the J end by 2 bases, with 13 bases between. CDR3 nucleotides: TGTGCCAGCAGTTTGGGCCCGCTCCTCACAGATACGCAGTATTTT. This encodes CASSLGPLLTDTQYF.

The CDR3 DNA reads as TGTGCCAGCAGTGAGGGTCGACTAGCGGGGGGGACAGATACGCAGTATTTT. Translated: CASSEGRLAGGTDTQYF. The chain has TRBV6-1 and TRBJ2-3, with 14 nucleotides matching TRBD2. There are 17 residues in the CDR3. Losses at the gene ends were 3 bases for V and 3 bases for J; bases not matched to a gene: 5. CDR1 and CDR2 from the germline V gene are MNHNS and SASEGT.

The J gene is TRBJ2-7, the V gene TRBV6-6; 7 nucleotides match TRBD1. Looked up from germline, CDR1 is MNHNY and CDR2 is SVGAGI (reference sequence). J gave up 6 bases and V 5 bases, and 10 bases lay outside the gene matches. This CDR3 comprises 14 residues. CDR3 nucleotides: TGTGCCAGCAGTGAGACAGGGATAGTAGGCGAGCAGTACGTC. Translation: CASSETGIVGEQYV.